The clone carrying this T cell receptor (beta chain) was recorded a few times. These data come from a study of technical replicates of blood from several donors. Germline loops: CDR1 LNHDA, CDR2 SQIVND (reference sequence). The CDR3 is 13 residues long. The V and J ends lost 7 bases and 1 base, in that order; junction bases with no gene match: 3. TCRdb keeps only in-frame clones here, not all; method: immunoSEQ multiplex PCR. The sample consists of about 63,000 clones, approximately 86% of them appearing once. This sequence was found in a human donor in good health. Some clones in this sample may be carry-over from other donors' samples. Sequenced input: PBMCs. The chain is built from TRBV19 and TRBJ1-1; 7 positions match TRBD1. The CDR3 DNA follows: TGTGCCAGTATGTGGGACAGGAACACTGAAGCTTTCTTT. This sequence encodes CASMWDRNTEAFF.